This TCR beta chain appears in the sequencing data of a study of cytomegalovirus exposure and HLA in healthy donors. The primer mix had 60 Vbeta and 13 Jbeta primers. Authors' processing steps: Approximately 79 million unique TCR beta chains, about 11 million of them shared, were counted by a later analysis. The data were produced by immunoSEQ multiplex PCR, yet TCRdb's version contains in-frame clones alone and is incomplete. D and trimming come from the DNA, and the V and J calls and clone size come from that table. Here the sample spans approximately 100,000 clones, 80% being singletons. About this clone itself: Its antigen is unknown.

Germline loops: CDR1 SGHRS, CDR2 YFSETQ. CDR3 length equals 14 residues. The V and J ends lost 4 bases and 5 bases, in that order; junction bases with no gene match: 8. General study results and limits: More clonal expansion characterized HLA-associated TCR beta chains than equally common others in a later analysis. Many donors shared some public TCRs, even though most TCR sequences were rare.

Sequenced sample: PBMCs. The sequence was collected from a man aged 18 to 30 in good health and CMV-seronegative. The chain links TRBV5-1 to TRBJ2-5; TRBD1 matches 7 bases. The CDR3, as DNA: TGCGCCAGCAGCCCGGGGACAGTCCAGGAGACCCAGTACTTC. Translated, it gives CASSPGTVQETQYF. Filled out from reference TRBV5-1 and TRBJ2-5, the complete variable domain reads KAGVTQTPRYLIKTRGQQVTLSCSPISGHRSVSWYQQTPGQGLQFLFEYFSETQRNKGNFPGRFSGRQFSNSRSEMNVSTLELGDSALYLCASSPGTVQETQYFGPGTRLLVL.